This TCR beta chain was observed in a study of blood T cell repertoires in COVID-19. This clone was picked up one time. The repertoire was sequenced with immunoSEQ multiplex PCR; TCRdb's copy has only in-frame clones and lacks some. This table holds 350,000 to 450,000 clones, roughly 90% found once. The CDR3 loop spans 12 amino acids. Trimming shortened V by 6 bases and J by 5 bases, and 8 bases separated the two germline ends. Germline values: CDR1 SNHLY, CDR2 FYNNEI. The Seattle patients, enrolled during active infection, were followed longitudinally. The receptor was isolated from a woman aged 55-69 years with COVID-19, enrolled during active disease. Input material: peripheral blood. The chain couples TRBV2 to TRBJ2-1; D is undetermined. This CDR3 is CASSPSHNEQFF. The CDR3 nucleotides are TGTGCCAGCAGCCCCTCTCACAATGAGCAGTTCTTC. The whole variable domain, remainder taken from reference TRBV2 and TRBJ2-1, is EPEVTQTPSHQVTQMGQEVILRCVPISNHLYFYWYRQILGQKVEFLVSFYNNEISEKSEIFDDQFSVERPDGSNFTLKIRSTKLEDSAMYFCASSPSHNEQFFGPGTRLTVL.